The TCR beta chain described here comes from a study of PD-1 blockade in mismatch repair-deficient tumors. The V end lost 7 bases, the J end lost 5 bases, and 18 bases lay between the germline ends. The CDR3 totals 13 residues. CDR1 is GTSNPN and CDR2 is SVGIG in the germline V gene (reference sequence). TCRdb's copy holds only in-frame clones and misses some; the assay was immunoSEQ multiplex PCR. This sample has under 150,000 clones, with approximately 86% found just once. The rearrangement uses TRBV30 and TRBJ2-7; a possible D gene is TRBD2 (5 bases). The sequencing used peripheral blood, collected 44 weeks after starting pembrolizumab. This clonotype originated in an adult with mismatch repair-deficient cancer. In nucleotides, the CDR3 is TGTGCCTCCACCACTAGTATCCGGAACGAGCAGTACTTC. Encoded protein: CASTTSIRNEQYF. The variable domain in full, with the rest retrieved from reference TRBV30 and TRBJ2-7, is SQTIHQWPATLVQPVGSPLSLECTVEGTSNPNLYWYRQAAGRGLQLLFYSVGIGQISSEVPQNLSASRPQDRQFILSSKKLLLSDSGFYLCASTTSIRNEQYFGPGTRLTVT.